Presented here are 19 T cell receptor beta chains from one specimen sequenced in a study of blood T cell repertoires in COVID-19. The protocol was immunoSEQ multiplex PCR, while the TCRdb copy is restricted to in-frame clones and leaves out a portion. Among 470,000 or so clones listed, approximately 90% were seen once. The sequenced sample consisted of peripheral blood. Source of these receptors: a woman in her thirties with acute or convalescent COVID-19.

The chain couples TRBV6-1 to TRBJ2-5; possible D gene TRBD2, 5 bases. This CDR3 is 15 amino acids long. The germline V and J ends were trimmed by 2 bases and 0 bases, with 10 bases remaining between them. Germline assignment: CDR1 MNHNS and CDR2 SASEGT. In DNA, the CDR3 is TGTGCCAGCAGTGAAACGGGGTCAAACCAAGAGACCCAGTACTTC. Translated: CASSETGSNQETQYF.

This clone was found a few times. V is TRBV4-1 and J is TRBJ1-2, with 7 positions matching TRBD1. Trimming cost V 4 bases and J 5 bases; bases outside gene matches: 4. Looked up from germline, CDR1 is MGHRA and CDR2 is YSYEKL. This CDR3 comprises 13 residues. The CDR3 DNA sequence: TGCGCCAGCAGCCCTGGGACAGAGTATGGCTACACCTTC. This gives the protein CASSPGTEYGYTF.

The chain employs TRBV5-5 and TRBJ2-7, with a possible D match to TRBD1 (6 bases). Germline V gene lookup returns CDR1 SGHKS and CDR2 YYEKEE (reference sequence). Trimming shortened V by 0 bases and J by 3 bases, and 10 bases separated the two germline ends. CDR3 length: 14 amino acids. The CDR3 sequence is CASSLAAQGYEQYF. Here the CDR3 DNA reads TGTGCCAGCAGCTTGGCCGCACAGGGCTACGAGCAGTACTTC.

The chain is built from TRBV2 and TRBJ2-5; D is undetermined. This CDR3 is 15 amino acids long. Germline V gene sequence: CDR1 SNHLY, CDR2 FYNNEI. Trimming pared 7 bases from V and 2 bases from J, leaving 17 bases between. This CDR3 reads CASNSLSPLQETQYF. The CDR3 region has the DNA TGTGCCAGCAATAGCCTATCACCACTACAAGAGACCCAGTACTTC.

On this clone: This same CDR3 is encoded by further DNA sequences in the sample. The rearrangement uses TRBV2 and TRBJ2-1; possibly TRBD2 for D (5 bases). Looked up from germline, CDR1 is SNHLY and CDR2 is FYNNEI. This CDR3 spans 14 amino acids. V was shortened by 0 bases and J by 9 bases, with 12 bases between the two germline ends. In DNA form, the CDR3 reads TGTGCCAGCAGTGAAGCGCTTCGGGGTGGTGAGCAGTTCTTC. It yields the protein CASSEALRGGEQFF.

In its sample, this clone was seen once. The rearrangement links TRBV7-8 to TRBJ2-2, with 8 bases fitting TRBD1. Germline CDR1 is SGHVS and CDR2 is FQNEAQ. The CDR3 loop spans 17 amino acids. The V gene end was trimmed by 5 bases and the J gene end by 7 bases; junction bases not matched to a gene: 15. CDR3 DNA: TGTGCCAGCAGCCCTACAAGGACAGGGTTGATATTCGGGGAGCTGTTTTTT. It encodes CASSPTRTGLIFGELFF.

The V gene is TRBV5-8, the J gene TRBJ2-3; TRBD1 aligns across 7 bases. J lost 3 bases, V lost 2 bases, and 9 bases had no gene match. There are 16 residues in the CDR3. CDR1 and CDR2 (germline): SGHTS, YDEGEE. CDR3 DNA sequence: TGTGCCAGCAGCTTTATCTTGGACAGGAGAACAGATACGCAGTATTTT. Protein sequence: CASSFILDRRTDTQYF.

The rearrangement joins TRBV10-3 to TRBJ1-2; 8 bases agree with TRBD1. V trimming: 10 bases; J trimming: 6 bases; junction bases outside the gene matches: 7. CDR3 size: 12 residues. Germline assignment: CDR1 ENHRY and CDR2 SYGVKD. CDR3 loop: CASGQGAHGYTF. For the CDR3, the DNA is TGTGCCAGCGGCCAGGGGGCGCATGGCTACACCTTC.

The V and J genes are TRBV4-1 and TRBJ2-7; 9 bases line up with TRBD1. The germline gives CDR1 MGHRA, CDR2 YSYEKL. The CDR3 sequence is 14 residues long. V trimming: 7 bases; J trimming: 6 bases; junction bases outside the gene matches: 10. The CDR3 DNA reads TGCGCCAGCAACAATGAACAGGGGGCCAGCGAGCAGTACTTC. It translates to CASNNEQGASEQYF.

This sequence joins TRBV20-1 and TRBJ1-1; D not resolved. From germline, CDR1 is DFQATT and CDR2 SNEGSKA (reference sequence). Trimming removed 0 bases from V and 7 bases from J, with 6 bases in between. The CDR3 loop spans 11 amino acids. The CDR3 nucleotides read TGCAGTGCTAGAGATCGGGATGAAGCTTTCTTT. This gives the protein CSARDRDEAFF.

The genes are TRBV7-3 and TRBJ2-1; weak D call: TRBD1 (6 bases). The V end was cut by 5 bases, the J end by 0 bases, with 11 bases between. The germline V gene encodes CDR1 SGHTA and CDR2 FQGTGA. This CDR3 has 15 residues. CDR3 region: CASSQRDNSYNEQFF. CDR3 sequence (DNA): TGTGCCAGCAGCCAACGGGACAACTCCTACAATGAGCAGTTCTTC.

The CDR3 DNA is TGTGCCAGCAGCCGGGGTGAACTAGGCACTGAAGCTTTCTTT. It is translated as CASSRGELGTEAFF. This chain joins TRBV2 and TRBJ1-1; D not resolved. The CDR3 spans 14 residues. Looked up from germline, CDR1 is SNHLY and CDR2 is FYNNEI. Trimming left V 6 bases short and J 4 bases short, with 15 bases between.

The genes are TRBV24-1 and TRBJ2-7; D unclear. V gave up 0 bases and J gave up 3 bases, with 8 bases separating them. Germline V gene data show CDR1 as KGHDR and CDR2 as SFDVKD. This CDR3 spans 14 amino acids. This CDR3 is CATSDLRSGYEQYF. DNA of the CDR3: TGTGCCACCAGTGATTTGAGGAGTGGCTACGAGCAGTACTTC.

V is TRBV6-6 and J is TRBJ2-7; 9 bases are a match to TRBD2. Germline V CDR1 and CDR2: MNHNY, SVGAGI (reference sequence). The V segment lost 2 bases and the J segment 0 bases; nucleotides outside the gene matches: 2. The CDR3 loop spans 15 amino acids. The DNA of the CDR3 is TGTGCCAGCAGTTACGGCGGGGGGGGCTCCTACGAGCAGTACTTC. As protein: CASSYGGGGSYEQYF.

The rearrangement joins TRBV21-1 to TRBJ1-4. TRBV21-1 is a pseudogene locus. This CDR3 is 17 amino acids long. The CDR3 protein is CASSPWEGGMTNEKLFF. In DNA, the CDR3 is TGTGCCAGCAGCCCGTGGGAGGGGGGGATGACTAATGAAAAACTGTTTTTT.

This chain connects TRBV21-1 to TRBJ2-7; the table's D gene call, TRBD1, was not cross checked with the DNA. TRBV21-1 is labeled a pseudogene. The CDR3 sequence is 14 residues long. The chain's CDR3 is CASRFDRGSYEQYF. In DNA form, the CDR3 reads TGTGCCAGCCGTTTTGACAGGGGATCCTACGAGCAGTACTTC.

Written as DNA, the CDR3 is TGTGCCAGTAGTGTCCAGGGGGGCACAGATACGCAGTATTTT. This translates into CASSVQGGTDTQYF. This chain joins TRBV19 and TRBJ2-3; TRBD1 matches 7 bases. CDR1 is LNHDA, CDR2 SQIVND, per germline (reference sequence). This CDR3 spans 14 amino acids. The V segment lost 5 bases and the J segment 1 base; nucleotides outside the gene matches: 3.

DNA of the CDR3: TGCAGTGCCAGTCCGCCCAGGAAATCCGAGCAGTACTTC. Protein sequence: CSASPPRKSEQYF. The chain combines TRBV20-1 with TRBJ2-7, with unresolved D. The germline gives CDR1 DFQATT, CDR2 SNEGSKA (reference sequence). The CDR3 has 13 amino acids. V lost 6 bases and J lost 6, with 18 bases in between.

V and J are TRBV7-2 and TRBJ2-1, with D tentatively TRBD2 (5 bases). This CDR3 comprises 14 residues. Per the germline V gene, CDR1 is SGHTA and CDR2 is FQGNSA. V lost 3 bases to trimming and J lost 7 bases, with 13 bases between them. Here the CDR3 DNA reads TGTGCCAGCAGCTTCCAGCTAGCCCCTAATGAGCAGTTCTTC. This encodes CASSFQLAPNEQFF.